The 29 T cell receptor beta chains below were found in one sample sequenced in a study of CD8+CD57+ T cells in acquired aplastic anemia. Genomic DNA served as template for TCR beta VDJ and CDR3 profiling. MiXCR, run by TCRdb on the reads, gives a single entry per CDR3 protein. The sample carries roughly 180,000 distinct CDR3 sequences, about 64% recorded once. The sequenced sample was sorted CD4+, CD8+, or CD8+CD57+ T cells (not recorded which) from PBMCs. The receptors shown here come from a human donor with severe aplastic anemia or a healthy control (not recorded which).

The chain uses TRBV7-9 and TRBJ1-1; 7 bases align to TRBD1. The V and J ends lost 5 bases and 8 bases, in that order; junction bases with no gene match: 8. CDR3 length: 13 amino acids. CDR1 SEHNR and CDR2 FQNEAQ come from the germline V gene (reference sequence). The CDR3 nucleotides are TGTGCCAGCAGCCCCGGGGGAGGGGGCGAAGCTTTCTTT. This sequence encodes CASSPGGGGEAFF.

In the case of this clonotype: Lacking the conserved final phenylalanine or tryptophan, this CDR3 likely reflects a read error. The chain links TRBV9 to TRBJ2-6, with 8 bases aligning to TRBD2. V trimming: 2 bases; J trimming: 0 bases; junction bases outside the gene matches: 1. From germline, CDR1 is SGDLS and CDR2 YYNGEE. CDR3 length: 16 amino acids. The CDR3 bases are TGTGCCAGCAGCGTTACTAGCGGCTCTGGGGCCAACGTCCTGACTTGC. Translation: CASSVTSGSGANVLTC.

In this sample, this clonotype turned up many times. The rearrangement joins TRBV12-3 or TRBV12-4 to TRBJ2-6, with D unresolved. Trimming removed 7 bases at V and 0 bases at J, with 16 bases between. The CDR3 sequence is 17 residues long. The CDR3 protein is CASTPHLGGSGANVLTF. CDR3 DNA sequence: TGTGCCAGCACACCTCATTTAGGTGGCTCTGGGGCCAACGTCCTGACTTTC.

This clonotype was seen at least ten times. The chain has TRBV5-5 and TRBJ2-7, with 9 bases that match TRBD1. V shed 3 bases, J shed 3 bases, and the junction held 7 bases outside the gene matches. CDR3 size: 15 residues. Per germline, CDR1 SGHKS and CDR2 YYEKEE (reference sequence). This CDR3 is CASSSDRGPYYEQYF. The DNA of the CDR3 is TGTGCCAGCAGCTCGGACAGGGGTCCCTACTACGAGCAGTACTTC.

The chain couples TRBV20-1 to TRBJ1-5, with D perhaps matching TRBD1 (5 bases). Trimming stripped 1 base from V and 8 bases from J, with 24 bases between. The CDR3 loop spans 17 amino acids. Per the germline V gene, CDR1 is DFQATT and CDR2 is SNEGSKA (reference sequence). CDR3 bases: TGCAGTGCTAGAGGCGACAGTGTAGTCTATGGGGGGGAGCCCCAGCATTTT. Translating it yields CSARGDSVVYGGEPQHF.

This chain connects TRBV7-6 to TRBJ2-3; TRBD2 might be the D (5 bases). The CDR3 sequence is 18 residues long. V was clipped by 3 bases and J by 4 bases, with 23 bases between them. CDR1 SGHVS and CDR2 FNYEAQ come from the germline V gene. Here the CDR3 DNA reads TGTGCCAGCAGCTTGGGTTTGGCTAGTTCTTGGAGGCCAGATACGCAGTATTTT. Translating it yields CASSLGLASSWRPDTQYF.

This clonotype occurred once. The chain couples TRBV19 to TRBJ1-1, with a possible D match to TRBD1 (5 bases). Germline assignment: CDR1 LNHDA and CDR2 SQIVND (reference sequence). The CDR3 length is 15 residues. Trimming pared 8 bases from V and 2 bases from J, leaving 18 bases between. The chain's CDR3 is CASGTGSSGNTEAFF. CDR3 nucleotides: TGTGCCAGTGGAACAGGAAGCTCTGGAAACACTGAAGCTTTCTTT.

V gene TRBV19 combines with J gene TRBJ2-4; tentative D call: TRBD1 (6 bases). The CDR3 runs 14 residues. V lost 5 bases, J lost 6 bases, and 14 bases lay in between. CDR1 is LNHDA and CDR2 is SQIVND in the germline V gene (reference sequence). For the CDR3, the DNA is TGTGCCAGTAGTTACGGCCTAGGGGGAAACATTCAGTACTTC. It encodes CASSYGLGGNIQYF.

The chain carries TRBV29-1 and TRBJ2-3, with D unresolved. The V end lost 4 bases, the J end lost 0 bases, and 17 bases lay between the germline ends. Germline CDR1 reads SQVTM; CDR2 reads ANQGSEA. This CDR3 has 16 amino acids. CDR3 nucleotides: TGCAGCGTTGTGAGGATGGATTTGGGGAGCACAGATACGCAGTATTTT. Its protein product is CSVVRMDLGSTDTQYF.

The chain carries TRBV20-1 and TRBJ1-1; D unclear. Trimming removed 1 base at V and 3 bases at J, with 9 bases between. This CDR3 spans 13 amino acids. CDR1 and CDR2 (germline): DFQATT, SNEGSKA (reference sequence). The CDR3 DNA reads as TGCAGTGCTAGAGGCGTATTGTACACTGAAGCTTTCTTT. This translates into CSARGVLYTEAFF.

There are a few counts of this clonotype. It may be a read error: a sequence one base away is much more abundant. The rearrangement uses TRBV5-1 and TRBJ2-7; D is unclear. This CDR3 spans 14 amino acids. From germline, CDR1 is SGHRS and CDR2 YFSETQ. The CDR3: CASSLYPPPYGQYF. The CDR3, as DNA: TGCGCCAGCAGCTTGTATCCTCCCCCCTACGGGCAGTACTTC.

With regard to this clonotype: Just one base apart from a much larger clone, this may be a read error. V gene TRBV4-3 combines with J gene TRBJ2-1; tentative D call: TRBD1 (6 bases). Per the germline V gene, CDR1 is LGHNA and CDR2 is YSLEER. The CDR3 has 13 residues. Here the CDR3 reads CASGQDRDIKGFF. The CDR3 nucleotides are TGCGCCAGCGGCCAAGACCGGGACATCAAGGGGTTCTTC.

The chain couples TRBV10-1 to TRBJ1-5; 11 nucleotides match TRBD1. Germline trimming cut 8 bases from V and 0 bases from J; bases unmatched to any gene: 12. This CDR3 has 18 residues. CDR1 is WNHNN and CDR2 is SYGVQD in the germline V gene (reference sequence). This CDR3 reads CASGGPGQGASSNQPQHF. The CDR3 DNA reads TGCGCCAGCGGCGGACCTGGACAGGGGGCCTCTAGCAATCAGCCCCAGCATTTT.

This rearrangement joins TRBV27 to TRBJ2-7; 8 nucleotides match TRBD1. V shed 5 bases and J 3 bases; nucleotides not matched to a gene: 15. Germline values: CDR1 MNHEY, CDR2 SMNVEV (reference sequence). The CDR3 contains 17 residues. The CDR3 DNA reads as TGTGCCAGCAGTCCGATCACCCAGGGGGCGCCGGACTACGAGCAGTACTTC. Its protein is CASSPITQGAPDYEQYF.

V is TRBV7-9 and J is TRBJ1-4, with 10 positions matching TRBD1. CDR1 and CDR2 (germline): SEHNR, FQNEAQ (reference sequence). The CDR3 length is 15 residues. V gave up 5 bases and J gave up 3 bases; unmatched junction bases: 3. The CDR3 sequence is CASSRGQGANEKLFF. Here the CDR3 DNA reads TGTGCCAGCAGCAGAGGACAGGGGGCTAATGAAAAACTGTTTTTT.

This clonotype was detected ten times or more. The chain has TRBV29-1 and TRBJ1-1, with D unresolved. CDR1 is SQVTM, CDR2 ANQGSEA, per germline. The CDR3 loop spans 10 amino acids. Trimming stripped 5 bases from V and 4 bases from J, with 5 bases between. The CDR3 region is CSVSGTEAFF. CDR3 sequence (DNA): TGCAGCGTTTCCGGCACTGAAGCTTTCTTT.

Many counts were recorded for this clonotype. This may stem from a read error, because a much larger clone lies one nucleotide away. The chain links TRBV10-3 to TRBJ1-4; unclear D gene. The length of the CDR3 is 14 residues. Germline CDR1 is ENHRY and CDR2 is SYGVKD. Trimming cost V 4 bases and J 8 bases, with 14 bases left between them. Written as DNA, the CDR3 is TGTGCCATCAGTGGTCCGTCATCGGGGGAAAAACTGTTTTTT. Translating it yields CAISGPSSGEKLFF.

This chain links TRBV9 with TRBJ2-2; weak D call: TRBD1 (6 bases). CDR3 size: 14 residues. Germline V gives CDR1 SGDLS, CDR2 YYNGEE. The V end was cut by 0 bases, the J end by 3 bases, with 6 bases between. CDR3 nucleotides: TGTGCCAGCAGCGTAGGACAGGACACCGGGGAGCTGTTTTTT. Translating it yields CASSVGQDTGELFF.

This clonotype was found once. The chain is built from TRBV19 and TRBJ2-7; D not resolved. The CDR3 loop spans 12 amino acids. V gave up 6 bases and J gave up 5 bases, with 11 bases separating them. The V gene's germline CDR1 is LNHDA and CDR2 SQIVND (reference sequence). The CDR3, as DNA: TGTGCCAGTAGCCTAGGGATCGACGAGCAGTACTTC. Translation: CASSLGIDEQYF.

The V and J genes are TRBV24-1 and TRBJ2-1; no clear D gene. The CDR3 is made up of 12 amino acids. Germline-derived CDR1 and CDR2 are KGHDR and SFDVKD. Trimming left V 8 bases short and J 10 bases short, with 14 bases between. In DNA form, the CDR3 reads TGTGCCACCAACCCGGGTGGGGTCGAGCAGTTCTTC. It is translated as CATNPGGVEQFF.

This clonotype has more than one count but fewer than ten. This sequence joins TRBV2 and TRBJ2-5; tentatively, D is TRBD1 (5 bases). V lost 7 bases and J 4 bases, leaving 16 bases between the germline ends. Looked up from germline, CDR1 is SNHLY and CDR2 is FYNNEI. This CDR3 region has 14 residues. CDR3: CASKKGEVSETQYF. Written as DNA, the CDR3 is TGTGCCAGCAAGAAAGGGGAAGTTTCAGAGACCCAGTACTTC.

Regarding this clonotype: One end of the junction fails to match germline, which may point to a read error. This chain's CDR3 is CASSLSGGAHEQSF. The CDR3 nucleotides are TGCGCCAGCAGCTTGAGCGGGGGGGCCCATGAGCAGTCCTTC. The rearrangement joins TRBV7-2 to TRBJ2-1; 10 bases line up with TRBD2. CDR1 and CDR2 from the germline V gene are SGHTA and FQGNSA. CDR3 length equals 14 residues.

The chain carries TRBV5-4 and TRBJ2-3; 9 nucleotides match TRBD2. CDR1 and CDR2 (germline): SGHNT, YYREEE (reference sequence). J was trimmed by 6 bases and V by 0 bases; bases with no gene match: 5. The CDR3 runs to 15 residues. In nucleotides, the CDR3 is TGTGCCAGCAGCTTGGGTAGCGGGAGAGGGGATACGCAGTATTTT. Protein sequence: CASSLGSGRGDTQYF.

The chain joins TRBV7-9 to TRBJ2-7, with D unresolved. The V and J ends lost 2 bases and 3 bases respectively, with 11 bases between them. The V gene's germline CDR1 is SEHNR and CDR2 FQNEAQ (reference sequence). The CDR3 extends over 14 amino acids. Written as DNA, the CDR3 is TGTGCCAGCAGCTTATGGTGTGACCACTACGAGCAGTACTTC. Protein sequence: CASSLWCDHYEQYF.

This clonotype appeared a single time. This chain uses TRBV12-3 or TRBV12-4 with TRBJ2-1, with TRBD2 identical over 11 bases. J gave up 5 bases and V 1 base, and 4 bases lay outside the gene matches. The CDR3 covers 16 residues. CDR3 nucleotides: TGTGCCAGCAGTTTAGGGACTAGCGGGTACCACAATGAGCAGTTCTTC. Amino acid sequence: CASSLGTSGYHNEQFF.

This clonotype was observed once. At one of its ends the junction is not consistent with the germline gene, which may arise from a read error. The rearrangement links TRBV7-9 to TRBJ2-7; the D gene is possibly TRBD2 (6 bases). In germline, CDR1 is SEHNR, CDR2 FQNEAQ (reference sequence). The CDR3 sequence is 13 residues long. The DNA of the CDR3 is TGTGCCAGCAGCTTCGGGAGCTCCTGCGAGCAGTACTTC. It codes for CASSFGSSCEQYF.

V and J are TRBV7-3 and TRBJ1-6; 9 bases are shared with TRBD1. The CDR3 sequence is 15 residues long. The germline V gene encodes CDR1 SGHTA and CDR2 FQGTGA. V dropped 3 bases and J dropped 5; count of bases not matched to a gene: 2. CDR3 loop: CASSFGQGNNSPLHF. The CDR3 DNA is TGTGCCAGCAGCTTCGGACAGGGGAATAATTCACCCCTCCACTTT.

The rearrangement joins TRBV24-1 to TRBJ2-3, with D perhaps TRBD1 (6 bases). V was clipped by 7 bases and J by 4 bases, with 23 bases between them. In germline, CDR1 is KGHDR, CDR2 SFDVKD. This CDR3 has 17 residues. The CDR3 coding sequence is TGTGCCACCAGGCCCCTTCATCCCGCCTGGGGGCCAGATACGCAGTATTTT. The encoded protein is CATRPLHPAWGPDTQYF.

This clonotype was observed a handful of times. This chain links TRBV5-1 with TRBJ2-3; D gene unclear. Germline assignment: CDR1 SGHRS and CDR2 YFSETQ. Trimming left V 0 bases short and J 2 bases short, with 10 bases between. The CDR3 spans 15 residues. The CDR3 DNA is TGCGCCAGCAGCTTGGACCCGCCCACCACAGATACGCAGTATTTT. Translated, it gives CASSLDPPTTDTQYF. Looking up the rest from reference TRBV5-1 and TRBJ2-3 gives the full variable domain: KAGVTQTPRYLIKTRGQQVTLSCSPISGHRSVSWYQQTPGQGLQFLFEYFSETQRNKGNFPGRFSGRQFSNSRSEMNVSTLELGDSALYLCASSLDPPTTDTQYFGPGTRLTVL.